The rows below give T cell receptor beta chains drawn from one sample of a study of T cell changes during pregnancy in multiple sclerosis. Method: immunoSEQ multiplex PCR; TCRdb's copy keeps in-frame clones and lacks some. The repertoire holds roughly 71,000 clones, 80% to 95% seen once, with approximately 1.6% in the top ten. This material consisted of peripheral blood, taken in the first trimester of pregnancy. The receptor source for this set is a female donor in good health, enrolled as a control in a pregnancy study. CDR3s include the opening cysteine and the closing phenylalanine or tryptophan. D genes are given only for firm matches. The size field is filled for only some rows; it gives once, few, many or a size class.

CDR3aa,CDR3nt,d_gene,v_gene,abundance,j_gene
CASSLVGPSGETQYF,TGCGCCAGCAGCTTGGTAGGGCCTAGCGGAGAGACCCAGTACTTC,TRBD2,TRBV5-1,-,TRBJ2-5
CATRRRAGGDSNTGELFF,TGTGCCACCCGGCGTAGGGCGGGGGGGGACTCCAACACCGGGGAGCTGTTTTTT,TRBD2,TRBV10-3,-,TRBJ2-2
CASSVGGSTEAFF,TGTGCCAGCAGCGTGGGGGGTAGCACTGAAGCTTTCTTT,-,TRBV9,few,TRBJ1-1
CASSLYLDKNTEAFF,TGTGCCAGCAGCTTATACTTGGACAAGAACACTGAAGCTTTCTTT,-,TRBV7-9,once,TRBJ1-1
CASSERTGSYGYTF,TGTGCCAGCTCAGAACGGACAGGGAGCTATGGCTACACCTTC,TRBD1,TRBV18,-,TRBJ1-2
CASGPRGRNEQFF,TGTGCCAGCGGACCCAGGGGCCGCAATGAGCAGTTCTTC,-,TRBV27,once,TRBJ2-1
CASTRQGVGAGELFF,TGTGCCAGCACCCGACAGGGGGTAGGTGCCGGGGAGCTGTTTTTT,TRBD1,TRBV6-1,-,TRBJ2-2
CASTFGAGGTEAFF,TGTGCCAGCACCTTCGGGGCAGGGGGCACTGAAGCTTTCTTT,TRBD1,TRBV5-6,-,TRBJ1-1
CASSYRGYTGELFF,TGTGCCAGCAGCTACAGGGGATACACCGGGGAGCTGTTTTTT,TRBD1,TRBV7-2,-,TRBJ2-2
CASSLYSYSGNTIYF,TGTGCCAGCAGCTTATACAGCTACTCTGGAAACACCATATATTTT,-,TRBV13,-,TRBJ1-3
CASSIAGWAAGRGEQFF,TGTGCCAGTAGTATAGCCGGGTGGGCAGCGGGGAGAGGGGAGCAGTTCTTC,TRBD2,TRBV19,-,TRBJ2-1
CASSLGQLNTGELFF,TGTGCCAGCAGCTTGGGACAGCTGAACACCGGGGAGCTGTTTTTT,-,TRBV5-4,-,TRBJ2-2
CASSPGAYRYTF,TGTGCCAGCAGCCCTGGGGCTTATCGCTACACCTTC,-,TRBV5-5,-,TRBJ1-2
CASSLVQAGLHSYEQYF,TGCGCCAGCAGCTTGGTGCAAGCGGGCTTACACTCCTACGAGCAGTACTTC,-,TRBV5-1,-,TRBJ2-7
CASSWDGGAKEQYF,TGTGCCAGCAGTTGGGATGGGGGGGCGAAAGAGCAGTACTTC,-,TRBV6-6,-,TRBJ2-7
CASSHGTGDYEQYF,TGTGCCAGCAGCCATGGAACAGGGGACTACGAGCAGTACTTC,TRBD1,TRBV7-2,-,TRBJ2-7
CASSEFGQGVGETQYF,TGTGCCAGCAGTGAATTTGGACAGGGGGTTGGAGAGACCCAGTACTTC,TRBD1,TRBV2,-,TRBJ2-5
CASSSVAGEQFF,TGTGCCAGCAGCTCCGTAGCGGGTGAGCAGTTCTTC,TRBD2,TRBV7-2,-,TRBJ2-1
CASSLEREGPDTQYF,TGTGCCAGCAGCCTGGAGCGGGAGGGACCAGATACGCAGTATTTT,TRBD2,TRBV4-2,-,TRBJ2-3
CASKVGRDRGDYEQFF,TGTGCCAGCAAAGTGGGTAGGGACAGGGGAGATTATGAGCAGTTCTTC,TRBD1,TRBV27,-,TRBJ2-1
CASSFLTGYTDTQYF,TGCGCCAGCAGCTTCTTGACAGGGTACACAGATACGCAGTATTTT,TRBD1,TRBV5-1,-,TRBJ2-3
CSVQRTSSYEQYF,TGCAGCGTGCAGAGGACAAGCTCCTACGAGCAGTACTTC,-,TRBV29-1,-,TRBJ2-7
CASSQGRQAGHSGNTIYF,TGCGCCAGCAGCCAAGGGAGACAGGCGGGTCACTCTGGAAACACCATATATTTT,-,TRBV4-1,-,TRBJ1-3
CASGGFYNEQFF,TGTGCCAGCGGAGGGTTCTACAATGAGCAGTTCTTC,-,TRBV6-5,-,TRBJ2-1
CASSYVGGNTGELFF,TGTGCCAGCAGTTACGTCGGGGGAAACACCGGGGAGCTGTTTTTT,-,TRBV6-5,-,TRBJ2-2
CASSFFTGQGAELAEAFF,TGTGCCAGCAGTTTTTTCACGGGACAGGGGGCCGAATTGGCTGAAGCTTTCTTT,TRBD1,TRBV28,-,TRBJ1-1
CASSVDRELVRIGELFF,TGTGCCAGCAGCGTAGATCGGGAGTTAGTACGTATTGGGGAGCTGTTTTTT,-,TRBV9,once,TRBJ2-2
CASSDSLGGTDTQYF,TGTGCCAGCAGTGACTCGCTAGGCGGCACAGATACGCAGTATTTT,-,TRBV6-1,-,TRBJ2-3
CASSLGASGETQYF,TGTGCCAGCAGCTTAGGAGCGTCGGGGGAGACCCAGTACTTC,-,TRBV7-2,-,TRBJ2-5
CASWEGRALQGAFGEAFF,TGTGCCAGCTGGGAAGGGCGAGCTTTACAGGGGGCTTTCGGTGAAGCTTTCTTT,TRBD1,TRBV2,-,TRBJ1-1
CASSIGTSAVLINEQFF,TGTGCCAGTAGTATAGGGACTAGCGCGGTCCTAATCAATGAGCAGTTCTTC,TRBD2,TRBV19,-,TRBJ2-1
CALSSGNTDTQYF,TGTGCCCTCTCTAGCGGGAACACAGATACGCAGTATTTT,TRBD2,TRBV5-4,-,TRBJ2-3
CASRGTRLAKNIQYF,TGTGCCAGCAGAGGGACTCGCCTAGCCAAAAACATTCAGTACTTC,-,TRBV5-8,-,TRBJ2-4
CASSRTQGNTEAFF,TGCGCCAGCAGCCGCACACAGGGGAACACTGAAGCTTTCTTT,-,TRBV4-1,-,TRBJ1-1
CASSLGQSYGYTF,TGTGCCAGCAGCTTGGGACAGTCCTATGGCTACACCTTC,TRBD1,TRBV11-2,-,TRBJ1-2